Listed here is a single T cell receptor beta chain. V gave up 2 bases and J gave up 4 bases; unmatched junction bases: 7. CDR3 length equals 15 residues. The V gene's germline CDR1 is SGHDT and CDR2 YYEEEE. The data belong to a study of PD-1 blockade in classical Hodgkin lymphoma. Every patient relapsed after autologous stem cell transplantation, and brentuximab vedotin exposure varied. TCRdb keeps only in-frame clones here, not all; method: immunoSEQ multiplex PCR. This repertoire shows fewer than 7,500 clones, approximately 77% found once; its top ten account for around 38%. The clonotype was recovered from a human donor with classical Hodgkin lymphoma. The chain combines TRBV5-6 with TRBJ2-5, with 8 bases aligning to TRBD1. Sample: peripheral blood mononuclear cells (PBMCs), taken at baseline. The CDR3 sequence is CASSFYRTGPETQYF. CDR3 DNA sequence: TGTGCCAGCAGCTTCTACCGGACAGGGCCAGAGACCCAGTACTTC.